The 29 T cell receptor beta chains below were found in one sample sequenced in a study of cytomegalovirus exposure and HLA in healthy donors. PCR used 60 Vbeta primers and 13 Jbeta primers. Profiled with immunoSEQ multiplex PCR; TCRdb holds only in-frame clones, not every one. The data show about 180,000 clones, roughly 84% seen once. The sequenced sample consisted of PBMCs. These receptors were taken from a girl under 10 years old in good health and CMV-seropositive.

V usage is TRBV7-8 and J usage is TRBJ1-4, with 9 bases matching TRBD1. With 1 base clipped from V and 5 bases from J, the junction kept 2 bases outside the gene matches. This CDR3 is built from 15 residues. Germline-derived CDR1 and CDR2 are SGHVS and FQNEAQ. DNA for the CDR3: TGTGCCAGCAGCTTAGTTGGGACAGGGAATGAAAAACTGTTTTTT. As protein: CASSLVGTGNEKLFF.

This CDR3 reads CASSQDFLGGTNQPQHF. CDR3 DNA: TGCGCCAGCAGCCAAGATTTCCTTGGGGGGACCAATCAGCCCCAGCATTTT. V is TRBV4-1 and J is TRBJ1-5; perhaps TRBD1 as D (5 bases). This CDR3 has 17 amino acids. The V gene's germline CDR1 is MGHRA and CDR2 YSYEKL. Trimming left V 0 bases short and J 3 bases short, with 15 bases between.

The CDR3 region has the DNA TGTGCCAGCAGCTCCAACGGCGGGAGGGCCTGTGAGCAGTTCTTC. This encodes CASSSNGGRACEQFF. The rearrangement uses TRBV7-6 and TRBJ2-1; TRBD2 matches at 9 bases. The J segment lost 9 bases and the V segment lost 4 bases, leaving 10 bases of the junction unmatched. The CDR3 has 15 amino acids. Per germline, CDR1 SGHVS and CDR2 FNYEAQ.

This rearrangement joins TRBV20-1 to TRBJ1-2; weak D call: TRBD1 (6 bases). The V gene's germline CDR1 is DFQATT and CDR2 SNEGSKA (reference sequence). V was clipped by 6 bases and J by 3 bases, with 8 bases between them. The CDR3 consists of 11 residues. The CDR3 is CSARQDYGYTF. Here the CDR3 DNA reads TGCAGTGCCCGACAGGACTATGGCTACACCTTC.

The V and J genes are TRBV4-2 and TRBJ2-5; the match to TRBD1 covers 10 bases. The germline V gene encodes CDR1 LGHNA and CDR2 YNFKEQ. The CDR3 has 16 residues. V trimming: 3 bases; J trimming: 5 bases; junction bases outside the gene matches: 9. The DNA of the CDR3 is TGTGCCAGCAGCCAGCTTACCGGGACAGGGGTTGAGACCCAGTACTTC. It encodes CASSQLTGTGVETQYF.

The V and J genes are TRBV18 and TRBJ2-1; 10 nucleotides align to TRBD1. The V and J ends lost 8 bases and 7 bases, in that order; junction bases with no gene match: 5. Germline loops: CDR1 KGHSH, CDR2 LQKENI. The CDR3 has 13 residues. The CDR3 loop is CASHRDRGNEQFF. The CDR3 region has the DNA TGTGCCAGCCACCGGGACAGGGGTAATGAGCAGTTCTTC.

The sample holds one count of this clone. The same CDR3 also results from other DNA sequences found in this sample. CDR3 DNA: TGTGCCAGCAGCTCTCCTGAGCTGAACACTGAAGCTTTCTTT. This translates into CASSSPELNTEAFF. The chain has TRBV5-4 and TRBJ1-1; D is undetermined. CDR1 SGHNT and CDR2 YYREEE come from the germline V gene (reference sequence). The CDR3 contains 14 residues. The V and J ends lost 3 bases and 0 bases respectively, with 9 bases between them.

V gene TRBV5-6 combines with J gene TRBJ1-3; 8 bases line up with TRBD1. The CDR3 runs to 15 residues. With 4 bases clipped from V and 4 bases from J, the junction kept 7 bases outside the gene matches. CDR1 SGHDT and CDR2 YYEEEE come from the germline V gene. CDR3 protein: CASSLLDRVGNTIYF. The CDR3 DNA is TGTGCCAGCAGCCTCTTGGACAGGGTAGGAAACACCATATATTTT.

This chain connects TRBV11-1 to TRBJ2-7; 9 bases are shared with TRBD2. Germline V lookup: CDR1 SGHAT, CDR2 FQDESV (reference sequence). The CDR3 is made up of 17 amino acids. The V and J ends lost 2 bases and 3 bases, in that order; junction bases with no gene match: 11. CDR3 coding DNA: TGTGCCAGCAGCTTATCGTTTGGAAGCGGGGGGAACTACGAGCAGTACTTC. Translation gives CASSLSFGSGGNYEQYF.

This chain links TRBV6-1 with TRBJ2-1; 9 bases align to TRBD1. This CDR3 comprises 15 residues. Germline CDR1 is MNHNS and CDR2 is SASEGT. V dropped 5 bases and J dropped 4; count of bases not matched to a gene: 6. In DNA form, the CDR3 reads TGTGCCAGCAGTTTACAGGGGGCAGGGTACAATGAGCAGTTCTTC. Its translation is CASSLQGAGYNEQFF.

The chain joins TRBV19 to TRBJ2-7; possible D gene TRBD1, 6 bases. The CDR3 has 14 amino acids. Deletions cut 6 bases from V and 7 bases from J, with 19 bases between. Germline V gene sequence: CDR1 LNHDA, CDR2 SQIVND (reference sequence). The CDR3 nucleotides read TGTGCCAGTAGAGTGCAGCTCCTCACAGGGGAGCAGTACTTC. It specifies CASRVQLLTGEQYF.

The chain links TRBV9 to TRBJ2-1; D call uncertain. This CDR3 contains 15 residues. Trimming pared 4 bases from V and 4 bases from J, leaving 15 bases between. Germline CDR1 SGDLS, CDR2 YYNGEE. The DNA for the CDR3 is TGTGCCAGCAGCCAACGTACTACCAGTTACAATGAGCAGTTCTTC. Residues: CASSQRTTSYNEQFF.

There are a few counts of this clone. The J gene is TRBJ2-1, the V gene TRBV5-1; D perhaps matches TRBD2 (5 bases). Between the trimmed V and J ends, which lost 4 bases and 8 bases, there was a span of 25 bases. This CDR3 has 17 residues. CDR1 and CDR2 from the germline V gene are SGHRS and YFSETQ. The CDR3 DNA follows: TGCGCCAGCAGCAGATTCGGGAAGGTTCCCGGTTTGGATGAGCAGTTCTTC. It codes for CASSRFGKVPGLDEQFF.

The J gene is TRBJ1-2, the V gene TRBV5-5; tentatively, D is TRBD1 (6 bases). The CDR3 loop spans 14 amino acids. The V and J ends lost 4 bases and 4 bases respectively, with 14 bases between them. Germline lookup yields CDR1 SGHKS and CDR2 YYEKEE (reference sequence). CDR3 DNA: TGTGCCAGCAGCCGGACAGCCGTTCCCTATGGCTACACCTTC. Amino acid sequence: CASSRTAVPYGYTF. Combining the CDR3 with reference TRBV5-5 and TRBJ1-2 gives the whole variable domain DAGVTQSPTHLIKTRGQQVTLRCSPISGHKSVSWYQQVLGQGPQFIFQYYEKEERGRGNFPDRFSARQFPNYSSELNVNALLLGDSALYLCASSRTAVPYGYTFGSGTRLTVV.

The rearrangement uses TRBV5-4 and TRBJ1-2; the match to TRBD1 covers 10 bases. Looked up from germline, CDR1 is SGHNT and CDR2 is YYREEE (reference sequence). The CDR3 sequence is 15 residues long. V lost 4 bases and J lost 9; bases outside the gene matches: 12. Written as DNA, the CDR3 is TGTGCCAGCAGCATGGGGGGACAGGGGACCCCAAGCTACACCTTC. Translation gives CASSMGGQGTPSYTF.

The chain uses TRBV9 and TRBJ1-3; the match to TRBD1 covers 10 bases. V dropped 4 bases and J dropped 4; count of bases not matched to a gene: 11. CDR1 and CDR2 (germline): SGDLS, YYNGEE. This CDR3 region has 17 residues. CDR3 sequence (DNA): TGTGCCAGCAGCCAAGGACCGGGACAGGGGACCGGAAACACCATATATTTT. Translating gives CASSQGPGQGTGNTIYF.

The J gene is TRBJ1-6, the V gene TRBV6-6; 7 bases match TRBD1. The CDR3 sequence is 14 residues long. Trimming cost V 6 bases and J 12 bases; bases outside gene matches: 11. Germline V CDR1 and CDR2: MNHNY, SVGAGI (reference sequence). The CDR3 coding sequence is TGTGCCAGCAGCCTCGGACAGGCCGGGGGACCCCTCCACTTT. Its protein product is CASSLGQAGGPLHF.

The V and J genes are TRBV2 and TRBJ2-4; 7 bases are shared with TRBD1. Germline V CDR1 and CDR2: SNHLY, FYNNEI. Germline trimming cut 3 bases from V and 8 bases from J; bases unmatched to any gene: 16. The CDR3 runs to 17 residues. CDR3 DNA: TGTGCCAGCAGTGACTTACTGTACAGGGGCGTTAAGGACATTCAGTACTTC. Translated, it gives CASSDLLYRGVKDIQYF.

V gene TRBV6-5 combines with J gene TRBJ2-7; 7 positions agree with TRBD1. CDR1 is MNHEY and CDR2 is SVGAGI in the germline V gene. This CDR3 contains 14 residues. V gave up 6 bases and J gave up 7 bases; unmatched junction bases: 12. In DNA, the CDR3 is TGTGCCAGCAGCCGACAGGGTGGGGAGTTGGAGCAGTACTTC. It codes for CASSRQGGELEQYF.

The chain has TRBV9 and TRBJ2-1; 10 positions agree with TRBD2. J lost 4 bases, V lost 0 bases, and 10 bases had no gene match. CDR1 and CDR2 from the germline V gene are SGDLS and YYNGEE. The CDR3 loop spans 18 amino acids. The CDR3 sequence: CASSVDGRLAGEYNEQFF. CDR3 DNA sequence: TGTGCCAGCAGCGTAGATGGAAGGCTAGCGGGAGAATACAATGAGCAGTTCTTC.

The genes are TRBV19 and TRBJ2-3; 9 bases map to TRBD2. Germline V CDR1 and CDR2: LNHDA, SQIVND (reference sequence). With 7 bases clipped from V and 1 base from J, the junction kept 3 bases outside the gene matches. The CDR3 spans 14 residues. As DNA, the CDR3 is TGTGCCAGTATGGCGGGAGGGGGCACAGATACGCAGTATTTT. Its translation: CASMAGGGTDTQYF.

The chain employs TRBV4-1 and TRBJ2-7; 7 nucleotides line up with TRBD2. Germline V CDR1 and CDR2: MGHRA, YSYEKL. The CDR3 is 15 amino acids. The ends lost 1 base at V and 6 bases at J; junction bases unmatched: 9. The CDR3 DNA sequence: TGCGCCAGCAGCCAAGTTTTGGCGGGAGTGCGCGAGCAGTACTTC. Protein sequence: CASSQVLAGVREQYF.

The chain recombines TRBV10-2 with TRBJ2-7, with 11 nucleotides matching TRBD2. The CDR3 runs 14 residues. Unmatched junction bases numbered 4, after V lost 6 bases and J lost 3 bases. Germline assignment: CDR1 WSHSY and CDR2 SAAADI. CDR3 region: CASRVLAGVYEQYF. The CDR3 DNA sequence: TGCGCCAGCAGGGTACTAGCGGGGGTCTACGAGCAGTACTTC.

The V and J genes are TRBV5-6 and TRBJ1-2, with TRBD1 matching over 11 bases. Per the germline V gene, CDR1 is SGHDT and CDR2 is YYEEEE. The CDR3 runs 16 residues. V dropped 1 base and J dropped 5; count of bases not matched to a gene: 7. CDR3 amino acids: CASSLSLGQGVYGYTF. The CDR3 coding sequence is TGTGCCAGCAGCTTGAGTTTGGGACAGGGGGTATATGGCTACACCTTC.

This clone has just one count. V gene TRBV19 combines with J gene TRBJ1-5; no firm D call. Trimming took 5 bases from V and 5 from J, leaving 13 bases between them. Germline V gives CDR1 LNHDA, CDR2 SQIVND (reference sequence). CDR3 length equals 14 residues. The DNA of the CDR3 is TGTGCCAGTAGTGGGCAGGTGAGGGATCAGCCCCAGCATTTT. This sequence encodes CASSGQVRDQPQHF.

J is TRBJ1-1 and V is TRBV25-1, with TRBD1 matching 9 bases. The length of the CDR3 is 15 residues. Germline CDR1 MGHDK, CDR2 SYGVNS. The trim removed 1 base at V and 11 bases at J, leaving 11 bases unmatched. This chain's CDR3 is CASSESTGQGREAFF. The DNA for the CDR3 is TGTGCCAGCAGTGAATCGACGGGACAGGGTAGGGAGGCTTTCTTT.

V is TRBV7-2 and J is TRBJ1-5; no definite D call. The germline V and J ends were trimmed by 1 base and 5 bases, with 6 bases remaining between them. Germline V gene data show CDR1 as SGHTA and CDR2 as FQGNSA. The CDR3 contains 13 residues. The chain's CDR3 is CASSLGYDQPQHF. CDR3 nucleotide sequence: TGTGCCAGCAGCTTAGGCTACGATCAGCCCCAGCATTTT.

The chain recombines TRBV10-1 with TRBJ1-2; D not resolved. Germline loops: CDR1 WNHNN, CDR2 SYGVQD (reference sequence). Trimming took 3 bases from V and 6 from J, leaving 20 bases between them. This CDR3 has 16 residues. CDR3 DNA: TGCGCCAGCAGTGACTACTTCGACCCCAGACGGGATGGCTACACCTTC. Residues: CASSDYFDPRRDGYTF.

The rearrangement joins TRBV7-2 to TRBJ2-3, with a possible D match to TRBD2 (5 bases). From germline, CDR1 is SGHTA and CDR2 FQGNSA. The V end was cut by 6 bases, the J end by 3 bases, with 19 bases between. This CDR3 has 16 residues. CDR3 in DNA: TGTGCCAGCAGTTCGCGCGGGTCAACGCGTACAGATACGCAGTATTTT. Amino acid sequence: CASSSRGSTRTDTQYF.